The 28 T cell receptor beta chains reported below all come from one sample, sequenced in a study of cytomegalovirus exposure and HLA in healthy donors. PCR employed 60 Vbeta and 13 Jbeta primers. TCRdb's table, derived via immunoSEQ multiplex PCR, lists solely in-frame clones and lacks some. In the table there are 150,000 to 200,000 clones, 81% of which are singletons. The sequenced sample consisted of PBMCs. These receptor sequences come from a man between 18 and 29 years old in good health and CMV-seronegative.

This clone was detected once. The rearrangement joins TRBV25-1 to TRBJ1-5; 8 bases align to TRBD1. The germline gives CDR1 MGHDK, CDR2 SYGVNS. CDR3 length: 14 residues. Losses at the gene ends were 4 bases for V and 3 bases for J; bases not matched to a gene: 2. CDR3 residues: CASSGGQDNQPQHF. The CDR3 DNA sequence: TGTGCCAGCAGTGGGGGACAGGACAATCAGCCCCAGCATTTT.

The gene calls are TRBV7-3 and TRBJ2-6, with D tentatively TRBD2 (5 bases). The germline V and J ends were trimmed by 1 base and 4 bases, with 11 bases remaining between them. In germline, CDR1 is SGHTA, CDR2 FQGTGA. The CDR3 consists of 16 residues. The CDR3 protein is CASSLSPASGANVLTF. CDR3 nucleotides: TGTGCCAGCAGCTTAAGTCCGGCTAGCGGGGCCAACGTCCTGACTTTC.

This chain joins TRBV9 and TRBJ2-1, with TRBD2 matching 7 bases. Germline CDR1 is SGDLS and CDR2 is YYNGEE. V was clipped by 0 bases and J by 7 bases; unmatched bases: 10. The CDR3 extends over 16 amino acids. CDR3 region: CASSVARASGVNEQFF. For the CDR3, the DNA is TGTGCCAGCAGCGTAGCTCGGGCTAGCGGAGTGAATGAGCAGTTCTTC.

The genes are TRBV27 and TRBJ2-1; 9 bases match TRBD1. The ends lost 9 bases at V and 2 bases at J; junction bases unmatched: 5. Looked up from germline, CDR1 is MNHEY and CDR2 is SMNVEV (reference sequence). This CDR3 has 14 residues. The CDR3 nucleotides read TGTGCCAGTCAACGACAGGGGGCCTACAATGAGCAGTTCTTC. It translates to CASQRQGAYNEQFF.

The V and J genes are TRBV7-2 and TRBJ2-1; D remains unclear. Germline CDR1 SGHTA, CDR2 FQGNSA. V was clipped by 2 bases and J by 8 bases, with 10 bases between them. The CDR3 covers 13 residues. CDR3 sequence: CASSLMVSDEQFF. For the CDR3, the DNA is TGTGCCAGCAGCTTAATGGTTTCGGATGAGCAGTTCTTC.

V usage is TRBV7-2 and J usage is TRBJ2-1; 12 bases are a match to TRBD2. CDR1 is SGHTA and CDR2 is FQGNSA in the germline V gene. The CDR3 has 16 residues. The trim removed 5 bases at V and 9 bases at J, leaving 11 bases unmatched. CDR3 nucleotides: TGTGCCAGCAGCGTCCCTAGCGGGAGGGCCGGAGGTGAGCAGTTCTTC. Translated: CASSVPSGRAGGEQFF.

This chain uses TRBV6-1 with TRBJ2-3; 15 bases are a match to TRBD2. With V trimmed by 4 bases and J by 4 bases, 0 bases remained unmatched. This CDR3 is built from 15 residues. Germline CDR1 reads MNHNS; CDR2 reads SASEGT. This CDR3 reads CASSGTSGGADTQYF. The CDR3 coding sequence is TGTGCCAGCAGTGGGACTAGCGGGGGGGCAGATACGCAGTATTTT.

The chain recombines TRBV28 with TRBJ2-7; TRBD2 matches at 9 bases. Germline trimming cut 1 base from V and 3 bases from J; bases unmatched to any gene: 1. The CDR3 contains 14 residues. Germline values: CDR1 MDHEN, CDR2 SYDVKM. CDR3 protein: CASSLFSGSYEQYF. CDR3 bases: TGTGCCAGCAGTTTATTTAGCGGGAGCTACGAGCAGTACTTC.

The chain links TRBV19 to TRBJ2-7; 7 bases fit TRBD1. Germline CDR1 reads LNHDA; CDR2 reads SQIVND (reference sequence). The CDR3 length is 17 residues. The trim removed 6 bases at V and 4 bases at J, leaving 18 bases unmatched. CDR3 sequence (DNA): TGTGCCAGTAGCCTGGGGACATCCGGGACAGTGCCTTACGAGCAGTACTTC. The encoded protein is CASSLGTSGTVPYEQYF.

The genes are TRBV19 and TRBJ2-6; TRBD2 matches 8 bases. Germline CDR1 reads LNHDA; CDR2 reads SQIVND (reference sequence). The trim removed 6 bases at V and 2 bases at J, leaving 9 bases unmatched. The CDR3 length is 17 residues. As DNA, the CDR3 is TGTGCCAGTAGGAGCCGGGAGGGCCATGCTGGGGCCAACGTCCTGACTTTC. Its protein is CASRSREGHAGANVLTF.

This chain joins TRBV28 and TRBJ1-5; 8 bases line up with TRBD1. V shed 3 bases, J shed 3 bases, and the junction held 4 bases outside the gene matches. Germline loops: CDR1 MDHEN, CDR2 SYDVKM. The CDR3 runs 15 residues. CDR3 sequence: CASSLAGGYNQPQHF. In nucleotides, the CDR3 is TGTGCCAGCAGTTTGGCAGGGGGCTACAATCAGCCCCAGCATTTT.

The rearrangement links TRBV19 to TRBJ2-1; maybe TRBD2 (5 bases). The CDR3 length is 14 residues. The ends were cut back, 6 bases at V and 6 bases at J, with 15 bases in the middle. CDR1 is LNHDA and CDR2 is SQIVND in the germline V gene (reference sequence). This CDR3 is CASRLGEGSNEQFF. The CDR3 DNA reads as TGTGCCAGTAGGCTAGGTGAGGGTAGCAATGAGCAGTTCTTC.

This clone was observed a handful of times. The rearrangement joins TRBV7-2 to TRBJ2-1; TRBD1 agrees at 9 bases. The CDR3 extends over 15 amino acids. Germline-derived CDR1 and CDR2 are SGHTA and FQGNSA. The trim removed 3 bases at V and 3 bases at J, leaving 3 bases unmatched. The CDR3 protein is CASSFGQGSYNEQFF. The CDR3 DNA follows: TGTGCCAGCAGCTTTGGACAGGGGAGCTACAATGAGCAGTTCTTC.

This chain joins TRBV6-5 and TRBJ2-5; D gene uncertain. The CDR3 has 13 amino acids. Germline CDR1 reads MNHEY; CDR2 reads SVGAGI. V was clipped by 2 bases and J by 4 bases, with 8 bases between them. The CDR3 region is CASSYGQTETQYF. The CDR3 coding sequence is TGTGCCAGCAGTTACGGGCAGACAGAGACCCAGTACTTC.

The V gene is TRBV5-1, the J gene TRBJ2-1; 12 bases fit TRBD2. The CDR3 spans 17 residues. Germline-derived CDR1 and CDR2 are SGHRS and YFSETQ. The V gene end was trimmed by 2 bases and the J gene end by 4 bases; junction bases not matched to a gene: 7. DNA for the CDR3: TGCGCCAGCAGCTTCACTTCCGGGACTAGCGGGTACAATGAGCAGTTCTTC. Protein product: CASSFTSGTSGYNEQFF.

CDR3: CASSLQGAGANVLTF. DNA of the CDR3: TGTGCCAGCAGCTTACAGGGGGCTGGGGCCAACGTCCTGACTTTC. V gene TRBV5-8 combines with J gene TRBJ2-6, with TRBD1 matching 8 bases. V was clipped by 2 bases and J by 2 bases; unmatched bases: 0. Germline CDR1 and CDR2: SGHTS and YDEGEE. The CDR3 has 15 amino acids. Complete variable domain (other parts from reference TRBV5-8 and TRBJ2-6): EAGVTQSPTHLIKTRGQQATLRCSPISGHTSVYWYQQALGLGLQFLLWYDEGEERNRGNFPPRFSGRQFPNYSSELNVNALELEDSALYLCASSLQGAGANVLTFGAGSRLTVL.

This chain uses TRBV7-6 with TRBJ1-2; D gene uncertain. V was clipped by 1 base and J by 4 bases, with 16 bases between them. Germline V CDR1 and CDR2: SGHVS, FNYEAQ. The CDR3 has 16 amino acids. CDR3 loop: CASSLESGLVGYGYTF. The CDR3 DNA sequence: TGTGCCAGCAGCTTAGAGTCGGGGTTGGTAGGCTATGGCTACACCTTC.

This chain uses TRBV6-1 with TRBJ2-1; D gene unclear. The CDR3 extends over 11 amino acids. Germline CDR1 MNHNS, CDR2 SASEGT. V was cut by 4 bases and J by 4 bases, with 2 bases left in between. Here the CDR3 DNA reads TGTGCCAGCAGTGTATACAATGAGCAGTTCTTC. Protein sequence: CASSVYNEQFF.

The chain recombines TRBV5-6 with TRBJ1-4; TRBD1 matches 8 bases. The V segment lost 1 base and the J segment 7 bases; nucleotides outside the gene matches: 3. The CDR3 runs 14 residues. Germline V gene sequence: CDR1 SGHDT, CDR2 YYEEEE. The CDR3 region is CASSLIRGPEKLFF. The CDR3 DNA is TGTGCCAGCAGCTTGATCAGGGGGCCTGAAAAACTGTTTTTT.

This chain connects TRBV5-6 to TRBJ1-4, with 10 bases fitting TRBD1. This CDR3 has 15 amino acids. CDR1 is SGHDT, CDR2 YYEEEE, per germline. Trimming removed 3 bases from V and 5 bases from J; junction bases left unmatched: 4. This CDR3 reads CASSYRDRGNEKLFF. The CDR3, as DNA: TGTGCCAGCAGCTACCGGGACAGGGGAAATGAAAAACTGTTTTTT. Variable domain in full (rest from reference TRBV5-6 and TRBJ1-4): DAGVTQSPTHLIKTRGQQVTLRCSPKSGHDTVSWYQQALGQGPQFIFQYYEEEERQRGNFPDRFSGHQFPNYSSELNVNALLLGDSALYLCASSYRDRGNEKLFFGSGTQLSVL.

The V and J genes are TRBV10-3 and TRBJ2-5; D remains unclear. V lost 2 bases to trimming and J lost 4 bases, with 5 bases between them. Germline-derived CDR1 and CDR2 are ENHRY and SYGVKD. The CDR3 loop spans 12 amino acids. CDR3 amino acids: CAISETGETQYF. CDR3 in DNA: TGTGCCATCAGTGAGACGGGAGAGACCCAGTACTTC.

This chain's CDR3 is CASSRTSSSSYEQYF. The CDR3 DNA is TGTGCCAGCAGCCGCACCTCTTCGTCGAGCTACGAGCAGTACTTC. The rearrangement joins TRBV7-2 to TRBJ2-7; no clear D. Per germline, CDR1 SGHTA and CDR2 FQGNSA. Trimming removed 5 bases from V and 3 bases from J, with 17 bases in between. This CDR3 is built from 15 residues.

The CDR3 nucleotides are TGTGCCTCGGGGGGACTAGGGAATCAGCCCCAGCATTTT. It encodes CASGGLGNQPQHF. The chain recombines TRBV27 with TRBJ1-5; D is possibly TRBD1 (5 bases). The germline V and J ends were trimmed by 11 bases and 4 bases, with 15 bases remaining between them. CDR1 and CDR2 (germline): MNHEY, SMNVEV (reference sequence). The CDR3 runs to 13 residues.

A note on this clone: The same CDR3 arises from other DNA sequences in this sample as well. V is TRBV4-1 and J is TRBJ2-3; 8 nucleotides agree with TRBD2. CDR1 is MGHRA and CDR2 is YSYEKL in the germline V gene. V lost 3 bases, J lost 6 bases, and 11 bases stayed unmatched. This CDR3 contains 16 residues. CDR3 amino acids: CASSQGETGGRDTQYF. The CDR3 nucleotides read TGCGCCAGCAGCCAGGGGGAGACGGGGGGGCGGGATACGCAGTATTTT.

Here the CDR3 reads CASGLGRAGNEQFF. CDR3 sequence (DNA): TGTGCTAGTGGTTTGGGCAGGGCGGGGAATGAGCAGTTCTTC. The chain combines TRBV12-5 with TRBJ2-1; possible D gene TRBD2, 6 bases. Germline V gene sequence: CDR1 LGHNT, CDR2 FRNRAP. The CDR3 loop spans 14 amino acids. Trimming shortened V by 1 base and J by 7 bases, and 11 bases separated the two germline ends.

The chain employs TRBV7-2 and TRBJ2-1; 11 bases match TRBD2. J gave up 8 bases and V 5 bases, and 8 bases lay outside the gene matches. This CDR3 region has 15 residues. In germline, CDR1 is SGHTA, CDR2 FQGNSA. CDR3 coding DNA: TGTGCCAGCAGCCAGGGACTAGCGGAGGGGCATGAGCAGTTCTTC. This sequence encodes CASSQGLAEGHEQFF.

The rearrangement joins TRBV4-3 to TRBJ2-7, with D possibly TRBD2 on 5 matching bases. The CDR3 totals 14 residues. In germline, CDR1 is LGHNA, CDR2 YSLEER. Trimming took off 1 base at V and 5 bases at J, with 12 bases between the two ends. CDR3 loop: CASSQAQIGNEQYF. The CDR3 DNA follows: TGCGCCAGCAGCCAAGCACAGATCGGGAACGAGCAGTACTTC.

This chain links TRBV4-1 with TRBJ1-5; 7 positions match TRBD1. Per germline, CDR1 MGHRA and CDR2 YSYEKL. Trimming took 4 bases from V and 5 from J; bases not matched to a gene: 11. This CDR3 is 16 amino acids long. The CDR3 here is CASSRPGQQLDQPQHF. Written as DNA, the CDR3 is TGCGCCAGCAGCCGACCGGGACAGCAGTTGGATCAGCCCCAGCATTTT.